These 5 T cell receptor beta chains share one sample of origin, sequenced in a study of breast tumors, draining lymph nodes, adjacent tissues. From the multiplex PCR reads, TCRdb called clonotypes with MiXCR, one entry per CDR3 protein. Of 150,000 to 200,000 distinct CDR3 sequences listed, about 30% were seen once; the top ten hold about 4.1%. The lymph nodes were axillary draining lymph nodes from breast cancer patients. The sequenced material came from axillary lymph node tissue. These receptors were taken from a female donor with breast cancer. Some clones in this sample may be carry-over from other donors' samples.

In regard to this clonotype: This may be a read error, as it is one base from a much larger clone. The rearrangement links TRBV7-7 to TRBJ2-5, with 10 positions matching TRBD1. CDR1 SSHAT and CDR2 FNYEAQ come from the germline V gene (reference sequence). This CDR3 has 14 amino acids. CDR3 protein: CASSLGQGGGTQYF. The CDR3 coding sequence is TGTGCTAGCAGCTTAGGACAGGGGGGGGGGACCCAGTACTTC.

This clonotype was observed at least ten times. The rearrangement uses TRBV7-2 and TRBJ2-3; possible D gene TRBD2, 5 bases. The germline gives CDR1 SGHTA, CDR2 FQGNSA. V gave up 2 bases and J gave up 1 base, with 16 bases separating them. The CDR3 length is 17 residues. The CDR3 DNA reads as TGTGCCAGCAGCTTACGAGGGAGCGTGGCTGGCACAGATACGCAGTATTTT. Translated: CASSLRGSVAGTDTQYF.

This clonotype appeared a few times. The V call is TRBV9, the J call TRBJ2-1; a weak D match, TRBD2 (7 bases). The CDR3 is made up of 17 amino acids. Trimming cost V 0 bases and J 0 bases, with 13 bases left between them. CDR1 SGDLS and CDR2 YYNGEE come from the germline V gene. The CDR3 is CASSVVGGGASYNEQFF. As DNA, the CDR3 is TGTGCCAGCAGCGTAGTGGGGGGGGGGGCCTCCTACAATGAGCAGTTCTTC.

This chain joins TRBV29-1 and TRBJ2-5; D possibly corresponds to TRBD1 (6 bases). The CDR3 runs 14 residues. Germline CDR1 reads SQVTM; CDR2 reads ANQGSEA. Trimming cost V 4 bases and J 5 bases, with 17 bases left between them. The CDR3, as DNA: TGCAGCGTTGGTACGGCAGGGGAGCCGGAGACCCAGTACTTC. Its protein product is CSVGTAGEPETQYF.

The CDR3 DNA follows: TGTGCCAGCAGTTACCCGAAACCGGGAACGAGCTCTGGAAACACCATATATTTT. Translating gives CASSYPKPGTSSGNTIYF. This chain uses TRBV6-6 with TRBJ1-3; D is uncertain. Germline-derived CDR1 and CDR2 are MNHNY and SVGAGI (reference sequence). The CDR3 has 18 residues. V lost 2 bases and J lost 0, with 17 bases in between.